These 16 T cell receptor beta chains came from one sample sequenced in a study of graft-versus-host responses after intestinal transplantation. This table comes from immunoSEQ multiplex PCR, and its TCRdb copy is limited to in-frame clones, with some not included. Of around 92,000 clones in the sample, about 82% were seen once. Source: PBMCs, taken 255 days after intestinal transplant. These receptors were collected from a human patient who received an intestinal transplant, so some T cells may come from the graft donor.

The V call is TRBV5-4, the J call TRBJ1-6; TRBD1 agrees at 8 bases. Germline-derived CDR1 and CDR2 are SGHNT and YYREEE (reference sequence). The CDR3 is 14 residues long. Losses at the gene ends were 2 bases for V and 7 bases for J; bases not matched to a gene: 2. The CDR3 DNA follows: TGTGCCAGCAGCTTCAGGGACAGGAATTCACCCCTCCACTTT. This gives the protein CASSFRDRNSPLHF.

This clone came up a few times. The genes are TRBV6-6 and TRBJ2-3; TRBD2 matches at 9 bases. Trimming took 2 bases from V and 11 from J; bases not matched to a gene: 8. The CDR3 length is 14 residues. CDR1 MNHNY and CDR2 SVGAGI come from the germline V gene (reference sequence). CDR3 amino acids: CASSYTGGRAEQYF. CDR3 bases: TGTGCCAGCAGTTACACGGGCGGGAGGGCCGAGCAGTATTTT.

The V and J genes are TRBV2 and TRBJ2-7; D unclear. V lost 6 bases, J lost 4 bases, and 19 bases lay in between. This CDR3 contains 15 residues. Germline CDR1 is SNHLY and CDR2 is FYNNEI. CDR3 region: CASRSPPGLFYEQYF. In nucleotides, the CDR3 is TGTGCCAGCAGATCTCCTCCGGGTCTCTTTTACGAGCAGTACTTC.

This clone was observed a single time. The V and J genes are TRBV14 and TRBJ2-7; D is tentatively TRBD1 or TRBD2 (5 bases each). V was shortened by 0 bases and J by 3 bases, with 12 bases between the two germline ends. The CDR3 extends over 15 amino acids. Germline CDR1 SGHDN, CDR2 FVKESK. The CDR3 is CASSQDGGEFYEQYF. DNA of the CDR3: TGTGCCAGCAGCCAAGATGGGGGAGAGTTCTACGAGCAGTACTTC. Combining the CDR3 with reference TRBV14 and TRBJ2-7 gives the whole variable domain EAGVTQFPSHSVIEKGQTVTLRCDPISGHDNLYWYRRVMGKEIKFLLHFVKESKQDESGMPNNRFLAERTGGTYSTLKVQPAELEDSGVYFCASSQDGGEFYEQYFGPGTRLTVT.

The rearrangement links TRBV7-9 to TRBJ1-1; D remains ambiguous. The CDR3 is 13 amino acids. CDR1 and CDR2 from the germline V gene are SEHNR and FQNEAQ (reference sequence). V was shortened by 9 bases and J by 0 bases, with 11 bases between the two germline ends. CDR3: CASSGALNTEAFF. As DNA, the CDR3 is TGTGCCAGTTCAGGCGCCCTGAACACTGAAGCTTTCTTT. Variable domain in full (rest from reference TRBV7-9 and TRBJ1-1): DTGVSQNPRHKITKRGQNVTFRCDPISEHNRLYWYRQTLGQGPEFLTYFQNEAQLEKSRLLSDRFSAERPKGSFSTLEIQRTEQGDSAMYLCASSGALNTEAFFGQGTRLTVV.

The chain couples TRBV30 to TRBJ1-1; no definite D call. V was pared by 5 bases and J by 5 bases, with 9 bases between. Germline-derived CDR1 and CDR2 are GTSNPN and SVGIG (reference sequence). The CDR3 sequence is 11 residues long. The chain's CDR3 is CAWARGTEAFF. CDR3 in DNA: TGTGCCTGGGCGCGTGGAACTGAAGCTTTCTTT.

The CDR3 here is CATQKGEIQPQHF. CDR3 bases: TGTGCCACACAAAAAGGGGAGATTCAGCCCCAGCATTTT. The chain combines TRBV6-1 with TRBJ1-5; D might be TRBD1 (5 bases). The CDR3 runs 13 residues. V lost 10 bases and J lost 6, with 16 bases in between. Germline V gene sequence: CDR1 MNHNS, CDR2 SASEGT.

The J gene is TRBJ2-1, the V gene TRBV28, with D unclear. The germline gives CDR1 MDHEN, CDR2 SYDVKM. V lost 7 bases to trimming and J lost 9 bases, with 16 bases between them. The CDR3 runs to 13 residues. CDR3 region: CASTRIRNGEQFF. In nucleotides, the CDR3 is TGTGCCAGCACCCGTATCAGGAATGGTGAGCAGTTCTTC.

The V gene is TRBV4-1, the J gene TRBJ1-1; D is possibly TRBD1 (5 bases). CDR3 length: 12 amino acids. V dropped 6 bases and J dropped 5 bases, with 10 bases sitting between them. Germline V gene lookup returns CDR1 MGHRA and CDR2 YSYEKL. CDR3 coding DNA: TGCGCCAGCAGTCTAGGGGAGACTGAAGCTTTCTTT. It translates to CASSLGETEAFF.

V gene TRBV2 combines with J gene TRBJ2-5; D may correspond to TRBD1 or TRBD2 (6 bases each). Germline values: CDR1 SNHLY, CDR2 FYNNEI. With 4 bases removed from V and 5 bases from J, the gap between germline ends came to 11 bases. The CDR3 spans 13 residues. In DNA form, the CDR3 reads TGTGCCAGCAGTGGGGGGGCCGGGGAGACCCAGTACTTC. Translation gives CASSGGAGETQYF. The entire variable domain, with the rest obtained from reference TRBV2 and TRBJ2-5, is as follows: EPEVTQTPSHQVTQMGQEVILRCVPISNHLYFYWYRQILGQKVEFLVSFYNNEISEKSEIFDDQFSVERPDGSNFTLKIRSTKLEDSAMYFCASSGGAGETQYFGPGTRLLVL.

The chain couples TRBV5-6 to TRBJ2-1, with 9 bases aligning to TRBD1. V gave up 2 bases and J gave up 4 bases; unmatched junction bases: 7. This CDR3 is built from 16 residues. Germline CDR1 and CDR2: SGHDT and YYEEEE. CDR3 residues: CASSLMGQGFYNEQFF. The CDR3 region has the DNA TGTGCCAGCAGCTTAATGGGACAGGGATTTTACAATGAGCAGTTCTTC.

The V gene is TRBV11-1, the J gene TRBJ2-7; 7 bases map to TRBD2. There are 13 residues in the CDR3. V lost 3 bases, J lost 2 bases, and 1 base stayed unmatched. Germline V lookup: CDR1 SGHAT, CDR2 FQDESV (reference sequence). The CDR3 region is CASSFGGTYEQYF. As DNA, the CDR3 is TGTGCCAGCAGCTTCGGGGGGACCTACGAGCAGTACTTC.

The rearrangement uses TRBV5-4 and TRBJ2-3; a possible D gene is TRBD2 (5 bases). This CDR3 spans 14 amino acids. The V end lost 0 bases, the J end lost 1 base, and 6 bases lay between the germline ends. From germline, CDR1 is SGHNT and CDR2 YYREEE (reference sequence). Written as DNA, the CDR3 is TGTGCCAGCAGCTTGGGGGGAGGCACAGATACGCAGTATTTT. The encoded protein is CASSLGGGTDTQYF. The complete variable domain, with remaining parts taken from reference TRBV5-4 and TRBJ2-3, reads ETGVTQSPTHLIKTRGQQVTLRCSSQSGHNTVSWYQQALGQGPQFIFQYYREEENGRGNFPPRFSGLQFPNYSSELNVNALELDDSALYLCASSLGGGTDTQYFGPGTRLTVL.

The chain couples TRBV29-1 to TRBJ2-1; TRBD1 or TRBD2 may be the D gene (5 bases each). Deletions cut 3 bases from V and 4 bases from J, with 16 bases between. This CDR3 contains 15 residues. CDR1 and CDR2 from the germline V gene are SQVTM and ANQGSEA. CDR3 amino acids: CSVEYEGRGYNEQFF. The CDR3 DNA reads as TGCAGCGTTGAGTACGAGGGGAGAGGTTACAATGAGCAGTTCTTC.

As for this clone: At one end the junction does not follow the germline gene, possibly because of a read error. CDR3 bases: TGTGCTAGCAGCTTAGGAGAGAACACTGAAGCTTTCTTT. This gives the protein CASSLGENTEAFF. The chain uses TRBV7-7 and TRBJ1-1; D uncertain. The CDR3 loop spans 13 amino acids. Germline V CDR1 and CDR2: SSHAT, FNYEAQ (reference sequence).

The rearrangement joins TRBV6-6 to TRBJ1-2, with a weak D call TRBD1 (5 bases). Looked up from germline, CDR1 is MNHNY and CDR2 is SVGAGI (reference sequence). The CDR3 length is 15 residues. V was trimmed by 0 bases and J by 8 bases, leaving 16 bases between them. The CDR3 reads CASSYSNRDLGGYTF. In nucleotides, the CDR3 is TGTGCCAGCAGTTACTCGAATCGGGACCTCGGGGGCTACACCTTC.